This TCR beta chain is drawn from a study of beta chain features in type 1 diabetes. Study results and caveats: A potential influence of HLA type upon TCRB rearrangement remained unresolved herein. Within patients, naive, central memory and Treg TCRB repertoires seemed more similar than within healthy donors. All four CD4+ subsets of Type 1 diabetes patients contained TCRB CDR3s that were moderately but significantly shorter.

Comment on this clone: The antigen remains undetermined.

Trimming cost V 4 bases and J 1 base; bases outside gene matches: 3. This CDR3 is 14 amino acids long. Germline values: CDR1 MNHEY, CDR2 SMNVEV (reference sequence). The sequenced template was cDNA made from the entire isolated RNA. TCRdb's table, derived via immunoSEQ multiplex PCR, lists solely in-frame clones and lacks some. The profile shows hundreds of thousands of clones, about an eighth of them singletons. This chain connects TRBV27 to TRBJ1-1, with TRBD1 identical over 7 bases. The TCR originated in a man aged 18 to 29 with type 1 diabetes. Sequenced material: naive CD4+ T cells from blood. The CDR3 coding sequence is TGTGCCAGCAGTTCGGACAGGAGGAACACTGAAGCTTTCTTT. It codes for CASSSDRRNTEAFF.